This is a list of T cell receptor beta chains from one sample in a study of T cells of healthy individuals. TCRdb re-called the 5' RACE reads through MiXCR, storing one row per CDR3 protein. The sample lists about 82,000 distinct CDR3 sequences, approximately 5.4% occurring once. The receptors here all came from a female donor in good health. CDR3s include the opening cysteine and the closing phenylalanine or tryptophan. A D gene is named only where the DNA matches it firmly. Part of the rows lack a size; the others show once, few, many or a class for expanded clones.

d_call j_call v_call clone_size cdr3_nt cdr3_aa
- TRBJ1-2 TRBV11-2 - TGTGCCAGCAGCTTTCGCCCGGACCTGGCGACCTTC CASSFRPDLATF
- TRBJ2-2 TRBV28 few TGTGCCAGCAGTCGCCCTTATGGGCGGACCGGGGAGCTGTTTTTT CASSRPYGRTGELFF
- TRBJ1-5 TRBV19 few TGTGCCAGTAGATATAGCAATCAGCCCCAGCATTTT CASRYSNQPQHF
- TRBJ1-1 TRBV12-3/TRBV12-4 - TGTGCCAGCAGTTATGGCAGGTCGGGCACTGAAGCTTTCTTT CASSYGRSGTEAFF
TRBD1 TRBJ1-5 TRBV18 few TGTGCCAGCTCACCACCGGGGGACAGGGCCCAGCCCCAGCATTTT CASSPPGDRAQPQHF
TRBD2 TRBJ2-2 TRBV7-2 - TGTGCCAGCAGCTCTACTAGCGGAAAGTTCACCGGGGAGCTGTTTTTT CASSSTSGKFTGELFF
- TRBJ2-7 TRBV6-5 many TGTGCCAGCAGCCGGGACCAGCTGTCCTACGAGCAGTACTTC CASSRDQLSYEQYF
TRBD1 TRBJ1-5 TRBV4-1 many TGCGCCAGCAGCCAGGGGTACAGGGGGCGGAGTTATCAGCCCCAGCATTTT CASSQGYRGRSYQPQHF
- TRBJ1-2 TRBV4-1 many TGCGCCAGCAGCCAAGTCGGTAGTAGAGTCGGGGTCGCCAATGGCTACACCTTC CASSQVGSRVGVANGYTF
- TRBJ1-1 TRBV11-2 - TGTGCCAGCAGCTTAGACGGGGCGAGGGAAGCTTTCTTT CASSLDGAREAFF
- TRBJ2-3 TRBV15 many TGTGCCACCAGCGGGAGGGATACGCAGTATTTT CATSGRDTQYF
TRBD1 TRBJ1-3 TRBV7-9 many TGTGCCAGCAGCTCGGGACAGCCTCTCTCTGGAAACACCATATATTTT CASSSGQPLSGNTIYF
TRBD2 TRBJ2-2 TRBV19 - TGTGCCAGTAGGGGGGGGGGAGTTCCTGCGAACACCGGGGAGCTGTTTTTT CASRGGGVPANTGELFF
- TRBJ2-1 TRBV16 - TGTGCCAGCAGCCCCCAGACAGGGAGGCACAATGAGCAGTTCTTC CASSPQTGRHNEQFF
TRBD1 TRBJ2-5 TRBV5-6 few TGTGCCAGCAGCTCGGACAGGAGAGAGACCCAGTACTTC CASSSDRRETQYF
- TRBJ2-5 TRBV20-1 many TGCAGTGGGGGGCAGGGCGCCCTGGAGACCCAGTACTTC CSGGQGALETQYF
- TRBJ1-1 TRBV7-8 many TGTGCCAGCAGCCCCCTACGGCAAATGAACACTGAAGCTTTCTTT CASSPLRQMNTEAFF
- TRBJ2-1 TRBV14 - TGTGCCAGCAGCCAAGTAGCGCTCCACTCCTACAATGAGCAGTTCTTC CASSQVALHSYNEQFF
- TRBJ2-2 TRBV11-3 many TGTGCCAGCAGCCCAATCCAGTCCGGGGAGCTGTTTTTT CASSPIQSGELFF
- TRBJ1-5 TRBV7-2 few TGTGCCAGCAGCTGGGGGGGGGGCGGACAGCCCCAGCATTTT CASSWGGGGQPQHF
- TRBJ2-1 TRBV7-9 - TGTGCCAGCAGCTCCACCACCGACATGTTTTCCTACAATGAGCAGTTCTTC CASSSTTDMFSYNEQFF
- TRBJ2-7 TRBV20-1 few TGCAGTGCTCATAGCGGATCCTCCTACGAGCAGTACTTC CSAHSGSSYEQYF
TRBD1 TRBJ2-6 TRBV9 - TGTGCCAGCAGGGGGACAGGGGCTGGGGCCAATGTCCTGACTTTC CASRGTGAGANVLTF
- TRBJ1-2 TRBV18 few TGTGCCAGCTCGCTCGATGAGGTCCTCAGCGGTGGCTACACCTTC CASSLDEVLSGGYTF
- TRBJ1-1 TRBV12-3/TRBV12-4 many TGTGCCAGCAGTCTGACAGGCGGGGCTTTCTTT CASSLTGGAFF
- TRBJ1-1 TRBV30 - TGTGCCTGGAGTCTGGAGGTAGGGACTGAAGCTTTCTTT CAWSLEVGTEAFF
- TRBJ1-2 TRBV4-1 many TGCGCCAGCAGCCAAGATCCGGCTGGAGGCTATGGCTACACCTTC CASSQDPAGGYGYTF
- TRBJ1-5 TRBV28 many TGTGCCAGCAGGGAGTTCGATCAGCCCCAGCATTTT CASREFDQPQHF
TRBD2 TRBJ2-1 TRBV5-1 many TGCGCCAGCAGCTTGGGACTAGCGGGAGGAGACGCTGAGTTCTTC CASSLGLAGGDAEFF
- TRBJ2-1 TRBV6-6 few TGTGCCAGCACGAGGGCTGATGAGCAGTTCTTC CASTRADEQFF
TRBD1 TRBJ1-5 TRBV7-2 many TGTGCCAGCAGCTTAGGGTGGCAGGGGGGAAATCAGCCCCAGCATTTT CASSLGWQGGNQPQHF
TRBD1 TRBJ2-7 TRBV28 many TGTGCCAGCAGTGAGGCCGGGACAGGGTTCCACGAGCAGTACTTC CASSEAGTGFHEQYF
- TRBJ2-5 TRBV7-3 many TGTGCCAGCAGCGTTACATATCAAGAGACCCAGTACTTC CASSVTYQETQYF
- TRBJ1-5 TRBV6-2/TRBV6-3 many TGTGCCAGCGAGTCCATGAAGGGCCATAGCAATCAGCCCCAGCATTTT CASESMKGHSNQPQHF
TRBD2 TRBJ2-1 TRBV28 - TGTGCCAGCAGTACCATCCGACTAGCGGGAGGCCAGAGCTCCTACAATGAGCAGTTCTTC CASSTIRLAGGQSSYNEQFF
- TRBJ2-3 TRBV29-1 few TGCAGCGTTGAATTGAGTGGGACAGATACGCAGTATTTT CSVELSGTDTQYF
- TRBJ2-4 TRBV12-3/TRBV12-4 many TGTGCCAGCAGCCTGAACCCCCCGGGCATTCAGTACTTC CASSLNPPGIQYF
- TRBJ1-2 TRBV5-1 many TGCGCCAGCAGCTACGACAGGAGCTATGGCTACACCTTC CASSYDRSYGYTF
- TRBJ1-5 TRBV5-4 few TGTGCCAGCAGCGCGGGACAAGATAGCAATCAGCCCCAGCATTTT CASSAGQDSNQPQHF
TRBD1 TRBJ1-2 TRBV7-2 - TGTGCCAGCAGCTTCAGGACGACAGGGGATCGCTACACCTTC CASSFRTTGDRYTF
TRBD2 TRBJ2-1 TRBV29-1 many TGCAGCGGGAAAAGACTAGCGGGAGGACACGAGAGCTCCTACAATGAGCAGTTCTTC CSGKRLAGGHESSYNEQFF
- TRBJ2-1 TRBV6-5 many TGTGCCAGCAGGGTGGGGCGGGATAACCTTTACAATGAGCAGTTCTTC CASRVGRDNLYNEQFF
- TRBJ1-2 TRBV10-3 - TGTGCCATCAGTGAGGACAGAATCTATGGCTACACCTTC CAISEDRIYGYTF
TRBD2 TRBJ2-3 TRBV7-2 many TGTGCCAGCAGCTCGGGACTAGCGACAGATACGCAGTATTTT CASSSGLATDTQYF
- TRBJ1-1 TRBV28 few TGTGCCAGCAGTTTTTGGACAGACTTAAACACTGAAGCTTTCTTT CASSFWTDLNTEAFF
- TRBJ2-3 TRBV20-1 - TGCAGTGCCCGAGACTATCTGGCTAGCACAGATACGCAGTATTTT CSARDYLASTDTQYF
- TRBJ2-6 TRBV18 many TGTGCCAGCTCACCATCAACAGGAACGAGCTCTGGGGCCAACGTCCTGACTTTC CASSPSTGTSSGANVLTF
- TRBJ1-4 TRBV27 - TGTGCCAGCAGAGGGATCGCGGTACGGGAAAAACTGTTTTTT CASRGIAVREKLFF
TRBD2 TRBJ2-3 TRBV20-1 many TGCAGTGCTAGAGGACTAGCGGGAGGCACAGATACGCAGTATTTT CSARGLAGGTDTQYF
TRBD2 TRBJ2-3 TRBV10-3 many TGTGCCACGAGGGACTACTCCAGCACAGATACGCAGTATTTT CATRDYSSTDTQYF
TRBD1 TRBJ1-1 TRBV7-8 - TGTGCCAGCAGCCATAGACAGGGTCGGAACACTGAAGCTTTCTTT CASSHRQGRNTEAFF
TRBD2 TRBJ2-7 TRBV4-2 many TGTGCCAGCAGCCAAGCCCGGGGGGGGGAAGGCCCCTACGAGCAGTACTTC CASSQARGGEGPYEQYF
- TRBJ1-1 TRBV5-4 - TGTGCCAGCAGCTTGGTAGGGGGGAGGAACACTGAAGCTTTCTTT CASSLVGGRNTEAFF
- TRBJ2-1 TRBV6-2/TRBV6-3 many TGTGCCAGCACCCAACGGGGGAGGCATCTCTACAATGAGCAGTTCTTC CASTQRGRHLYNEQFF
- TRBJ2-5 TRBV29-1 many TGCAGCGTTCGGAAAGGGCAAGAGACCCAGTACTTC CSVRKGQETQYF
TRBD1 TRBJ1-2 TRBV7-9 - TGTGCCAGCAGCTTAAAGGGGGCTGGGGGCTACACCTTC CASSLKGAGGYTF
- TRBJ1-5 TRBV6-1 few TGTGCCAGCAGCGAACTACCAAGGGGCAATCAGCCCCAGCATTTT CASSELPRGNQPQHF
TRBD1 TRBJ1-1 TRBV4-1 many TGCGCCAGCAGCCGGGGGACAGCGAACACTGAAGCTTTCTTT CASSRGTANTEAFF
- TRBJ1-1 TRBV7-9 - TGTGCCAGCAGCTTCCAGGCCTCGGAGACTGAAGCTTTCTTT CASSFQASETEAFF